The next 14 T cell receptor beta chains were all read from a single sample in a study of tumor-infiltrating lymphocytes in primary liver carcinoma. Bulk tissue was left unsorted, and RNA and DNA were co-extracted from 20-30 mg of it. Making TCR beta cDNA involved around 500 ng total RNA and a constant-region primer. Nested multiplex PCR, run for three rounds with slightly modified ARM-PCR, yielded TCR beta libraries. The first two PCR rounds used TRBV1-TRBV30 forward primers with a C-beta reverse primer, about 10 cycles each. A single record per CDR3 protein comes from TCRdb applying MiXCR to the multiplex PCR reads. The data show tens of thousands of distinct CDR3 sequences, with about 64% seen just once and 12% to 15% held by the top ten. The material sequenced was liver tumor tissue from sampling region 4. Subset reported: tumor region T4, right-lateral pole. The receptors originated from a woman aged 55-69 years with primary liver carcinoma and hepatitis B virus infection.

As regards this clonotype: Without the conserved terminal phenylalanine or tryptophan, this CDR3 likely stems from a read error. V usage is TRBV2 and J usage is TRBJ2-7, with D hard to call. Per germline, CDR1 SNHLY and CDR2 FYNNEI. The CDR3 sequence is 11 residues long. Trimming removed 4 bases from V and 2 bases from J, with 3 bases in between. CDR3 region: CASSAAYEQYL. The DNA of the CDR3 is TGTGCCAGCAGTGCAGCCTACGAGCAGTACTTA.

Concerning this clonotype: An end of the junction does not agree with germline; a read error may underlie this. The genes are TRBV11-3 and TRBJ2-7; D may correspond to TRBD1 or TRBD2 (6 bases each). The CDR3 has 16 amino acids. Germline CDR1 SGHNT, CDR2 YENEEA. The CDR3 region has the DNA TGTGCCAGCAGCGCCCGCGGGACACGACCCTCCTACGAACAGTACTTC. Translating gives CASSARGTRPSYEQYF.

This clonotype appeared a single time. A read error is possible here, since a much larger clone lies one base away. The CDR3 nucleotides are TGTGCCAGCAGCCCGACTAGCGGTACCGCAGATACGCAGTATTTT. The encoded protein is CASSPTSGTADTQYF. This chain joins TRBV7-9 and TRBJ2-3; 9 nucleotides line up with TRBD2. The CDR3 loop spans 15 amino acids. Trimming removed 5 bases from V and 4 bases from J; junction bases left unmatched: 7. Germline V gene sequence: CDR1 SEHNR, CDR2 FQNEAQ (reference sequence).

This clonotype was picked up a small number of times. This chain joins TRBV24-1 and TRBJ2-1; 11 positions agree with TRBD2. The V and J ends lost 4 bases and 3 bases, in that order; junction bases with no gene match: 10. CDR3 size: 18 residues. CDR1 and CDR2 from the germline V gene are KGHDR and SFDVKD. DNA for the CDR3: TGTGCCACCAGTGACTCTAGAACCGGGACTAGCGGCTACAATGAGCAGTTCTTC. Translation gives CATSDSRTGTSGYNEQFF.

Comments on this clonotype: Compared with germline, one end of the junction differs, possibly owing to a read error. The V gene is TRBV6-5, the J gene TRBJ2-1; a weak D match, TRBD1 (6 bases). The CDR3 is 13 amino acids. CDR1 MNHEY and CDR2 SVGAGI come from the germline V gene. The CDR3 DNA reads as TGTGCCAGTAGTTGGGGGCGCATCAGTGAGCAGTTCTTC. Translated, it gives CASSWGRISEQFF.

This clonotype rates as medium-sized. The V gene is TRBV28, the J gene TRBJ2-5, with 15 bases fitting TRBD2. J was trimmed by 4 bases and V by 5 bases; bases with no gene match: 8. This CDR3 has 17 amino acids. CDR1 is MDHEN and CDR2 is SYDVKM in the germline V gene. The CDR3 sequence: CASSPLGLAGGRETQYF. As DNA, the CDR3 is TGTGCCAGCAGTCCCCTGGGACTAGCGGGAGGTCGAGAGACCCAGTACTTC.

This chain uses TRBV7-8 with TRBJ2-6, with D possibly TRBD2 on 6 matching bases. The CDR3 spans 18 residues. V gave up 6 bases and J gave up 4 bases, with 22 bases separating them. CDR1 is SGHVS, CDR2 FQNEAQ, per germline. The CDR3: CASSLPRLDLSGANVLTF. The DNA for the CDR3 is TGTGCCAGCAGTTTACCGAGACTAGATTTGTCAGGGGCCAACGTCCTGACTTTC.

This clonotype has a count of ten or more. J is TRBJ1-2 and V is TRBV2, with TRBD1 matching over 7 bases. The CDR3 spans 14 residues. In germline, CDR1 is SNHLY, CDR2 FYNNEI. Trimming at V came to 5 bases and at J to 5 bases, leaving 8 bases not matched to a gene. As DNA, the CDR3 is TGTGCCAGCAGTTCTGACAGGGAGTGGTATGGCTACACCTTC. It translates to CASSSDREWYGYTF.

This clonotype was detected many times. The chain combines TRBV20-1 with TRBJ1-3; D is undetermined. Deletions cut 1 base from V and 3 bases from J, with 16 bases between. The CDR3 contains 16 residues. The germline V gene encodes CDR1 DFQATT and CDR2 SNEGSKA (reference sequence). CDR3 in DNA: TGCAGTGCTAGAGGGACCTCGAAGAGAGGTGGAAACACCATATATTTT. Residues: CSARGTSKRGGNTIYF.

This clonotype occurred many times. The chain is built from TRBV12-3 or TRBV12-4 and TRBJ2-3; D unresolved. The CDR3 has 11 amino acids. V was shortened by 5 bases and J by 3 bases, with 3 bases between the two germline ends. CDR3: CASSRTDTQYF. CDR3 coding DNA: TGTGCCAGCAGTAGAACAGATACGCAGTATTTT.

Concerning this clonotype: A read error may be the cause here, since a much bigger clone is one base away. V gene TRBV28 combines with J gene TRBJ2-1, with D unclear. Germline values: CDR1 MDHEN, CDR2 SYDVKM. The CDR3 is 11 residues long. The DNA of the CDR3 is TGTGCCAGCAGTCACTACAATGAGAAGTTCTTC. Protein product: CASSHYNEKFF. The entire variable domain, with the rest obtained from reference TRBV28 and TRBJ2-1, is as follows: DVKVTQSSRYLVKRTGEKVFLECVQDMDHENMFWYRQDPGLGLRLIYFSYDVKMKEKGDIPEGYSVSREKKERFSLILESASTNQTSMYLCASSHYNEKFFGPGTRLTVL.

This clonotype was seen at least ten times. The CDR3 DNA reads TGTGCCAGCACTTCACCCAGGACAGGGGGCGATGGGGCCAACGTCCTGACTTTC. It is translated as CASTSPRTGGDGANVLTF. V gene TRBV28 combines with J gene TRBJ2-6; 11 bases agree with TRBD1. With 7 bases clipped from V and 3 bases from J, the junction kept 11 bases outside the gene matches. This CDR3 is 18 amino acids long. Germline CDR1 is MDHEN and CDR2 is SYDVKM. Filled out from reference TRBV28 and TRBJ2-6, the complete variable domain reads DVKVTQSSRYLVKRTGEKVFLECVQDMDHENMFWYRQDPGLGLRLIYFSYDVKMKEKGDIPEGYSVSREKKERFSLILESASTNQTSMYLCASTSPRTGGDGANVLTFGAGSRLTVL.

Regarding this clonotype: This may be a read error, as it is one base from a much larger clone. The CDR3 region has the DNA TGTGCCAGCAGTGGGGCAGGGAATCAGCCCCAGCATTTT. It translates to CASSGAGNQPQHF. This sequence joins TRBV12-3 or TRBV12-4 and TRBJ1-5, with TRBD1 as a possible D gene (5 bases). The CDR3 totals 13 residues. V shed 5 bases and J shed 4 bases, with 9 bases lying between them.

This clonotype was picked up a small number of times. Compared with germline, one end of the junction differs, possibly owing to a read error. CDR3: CASGDGVSIQYF. The CDR3 DNA is TGTGCCAGCGGTGATGGTGTAAGCATTCAGTACTTC. The V call is TRBV2, the J call TRBJ2-4; unclear D gene. The CDR3 contains 12 residues. Germline CDR1 reads SNHLY; CDR2 reads FYNNEI.